This T cell receptor (beta chain) was sequenced for a study of blood T cell repertoires in COVID-19. Data came from immunoSEQ multiplex PCR; TCRdb stores just in-frame clones and leaves some out. The repertoire holds approximately 230,000 clones, over 75% seen once, with roughly 1.7% in the top ten. This receptor was obtained from a man aged 35 to 55 who had recovered from COVID-19. Source material: PBMCs or T cells enriched from blood (not recorded which).

The CDR3 protein is CASSSGVSPLHF. The DNA for the CDR3 is TGTGCCAGCAGCTCAGGGGTTTCACCCCTCCACTTT. The rearrangement links TRBV3-1 (or the pseudogene TRBV3-2) to TRBJ1-6; perhaps TRBD1 as D (6 bases). The CDR3 is made up of 12 amino acids. The germline CDR1 and CDR2 sequences are LGHDT and YNNKEL (reference sequence). Trimming cost V 5 bases and J 9 bases, with 8 bases left between them.